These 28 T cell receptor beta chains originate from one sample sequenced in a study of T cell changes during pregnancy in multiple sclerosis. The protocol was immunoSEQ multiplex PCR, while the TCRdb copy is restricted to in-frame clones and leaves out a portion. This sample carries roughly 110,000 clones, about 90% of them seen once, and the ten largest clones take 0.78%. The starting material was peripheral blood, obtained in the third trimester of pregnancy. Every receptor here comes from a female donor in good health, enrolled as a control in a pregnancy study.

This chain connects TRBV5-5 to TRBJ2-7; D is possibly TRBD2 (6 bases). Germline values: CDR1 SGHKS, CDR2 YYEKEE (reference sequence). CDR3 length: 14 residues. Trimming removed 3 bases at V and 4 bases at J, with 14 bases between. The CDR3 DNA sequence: TGTGCCAGCAGCTCCTTTCCGGGGGAGTACGAGCAGTACTTC. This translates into CASSSFPGEYEQYF.

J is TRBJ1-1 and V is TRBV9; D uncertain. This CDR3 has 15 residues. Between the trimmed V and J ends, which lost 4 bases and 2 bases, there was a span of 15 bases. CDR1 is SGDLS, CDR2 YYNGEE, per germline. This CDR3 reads CASSPLLTPNTEAFF. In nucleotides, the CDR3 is TGTGCCAGCAGCCCACTCTTAACCCCAAACACTGAAGCTTTCTTT.

CDR3 sequence: CASRTGMDLYEQYF. The CDR3 DNA sequence: TGTGCCAGCAGGACAGGGATGGACCTGTACGAGCAGTACTTC. This chain joins TRBV5-6 and TRBJ2-7; 7 bases are a match to TRBD1. After removal of 5 bases from V and 4 bases from J, the junction contained 9 bases not matched to a gene. The V gene's germline CDR1 is SGHDT and CDR2 YYEEEE. This CDR3 is built from 14 residues.

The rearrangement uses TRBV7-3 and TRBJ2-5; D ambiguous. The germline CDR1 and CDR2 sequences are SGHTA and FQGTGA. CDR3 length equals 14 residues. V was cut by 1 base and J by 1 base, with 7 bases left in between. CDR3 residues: CASSLMPSQETQYF. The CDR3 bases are TGTGCCAGCAGCTTAATGCCCAGCCAAGAGACCCAGTACTTC. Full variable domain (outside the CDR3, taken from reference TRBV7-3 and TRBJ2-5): GAGVSQTPSNKVTEKGKYVELRCDPISGHTALYWYRQSLGQGPEFLIYFQGTGAADDSGLPNDRFFAVRPEGSVSTLKIQRTERGDSAVYLCASSLMPSQETQYFGPGTRLLVL.

CDR3 nucleotides: TGTGCCAGCAGCAAAAACAGGGGCGCGAACACCGGGGAGCTGTTTTTT. Protein sequence: CASSKNRGANTGELFF. The V and J genes are TRBV11-1 and TRBJ2-2, with TRBD1 matching over 7 bases. This CDR3 has 16 residues. Germline V CDR1 and CDR2: SGHAT, FQDESV (reference sequence). Trimming removed 5 bases from V and 0 bases from J; junction bases left unmatched: 6.

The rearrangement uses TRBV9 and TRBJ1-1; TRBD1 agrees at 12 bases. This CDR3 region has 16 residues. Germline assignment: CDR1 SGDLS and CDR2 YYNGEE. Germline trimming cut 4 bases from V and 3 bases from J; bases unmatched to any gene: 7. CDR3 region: CASSPGQGARDTEAFF. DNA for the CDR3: TGTGCCAGCAGCCCGGGACAGGGGGCGCGGGACACTGAAGCTTTCTTT.

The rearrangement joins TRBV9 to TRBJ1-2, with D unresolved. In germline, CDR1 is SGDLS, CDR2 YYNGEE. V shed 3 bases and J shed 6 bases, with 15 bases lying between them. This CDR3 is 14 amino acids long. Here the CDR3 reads CASSAGRVGNGYTF. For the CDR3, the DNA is TGTGCCAGCAGCGCGGGGAGGGTGGGAAATGGCTACACCTTC. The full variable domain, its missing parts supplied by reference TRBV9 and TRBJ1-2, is DSGVTQTPKHLITATGQRVTLRCSPRSGDLSVYWYQQSLDQGLQFLIQYYNGEERAKGNILERFSAQQFPDLHSELNLSSLELGDSALYFCASSAGRVGNGYTFGSGTRLTVV.

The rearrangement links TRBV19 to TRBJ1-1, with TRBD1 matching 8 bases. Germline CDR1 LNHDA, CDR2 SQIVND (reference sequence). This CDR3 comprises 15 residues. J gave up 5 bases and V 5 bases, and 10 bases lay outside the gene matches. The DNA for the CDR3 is TGTGCCAGTAGTCAGGGCGGACAGGGTGGGACTGAAGCTTTCTTT. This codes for CASSQGGQGGTEAFF.

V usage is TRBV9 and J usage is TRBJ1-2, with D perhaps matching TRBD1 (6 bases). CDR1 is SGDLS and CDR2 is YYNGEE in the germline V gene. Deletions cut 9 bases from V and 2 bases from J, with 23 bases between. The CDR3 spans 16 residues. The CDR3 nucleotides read TGTGCCACCGAAGAGTGGTCCGAAGGACAGAACTATGGCTACACCTTC. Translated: CATEEWSEGQNYGYTF.

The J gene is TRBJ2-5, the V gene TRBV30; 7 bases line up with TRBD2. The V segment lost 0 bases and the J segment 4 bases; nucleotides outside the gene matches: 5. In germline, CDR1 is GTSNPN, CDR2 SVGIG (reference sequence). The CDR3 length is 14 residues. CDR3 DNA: TGTGCCTGGAGTGTGGCTAGCGGCCTAGAGACCCAGTACTTC. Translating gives CAWSVASGLETQYF.

CDR3 sequence reads: CASSSIAGKTSNEQFF. For the CDR3, the DNA is TGTGCCAGCAGCTCCATAGCGGGGAAGACATCGAATGAGCAGTTCTTC. The chain uses TRBV7-3 and TRBJ2-1; 8 nucleotides line up with TRBD2. In germline, CDR1 is SGHTA, CDR2 FQGTGA. Trimming cost V 4 bases and J 7 bases; bases outside gene matches: 12. This CDR3 has 16 amino acids.

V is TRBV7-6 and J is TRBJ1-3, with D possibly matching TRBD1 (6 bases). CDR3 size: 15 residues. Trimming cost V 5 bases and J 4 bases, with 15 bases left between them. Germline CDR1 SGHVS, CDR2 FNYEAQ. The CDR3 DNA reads TGTGCCAGCAGCCCCGGGGCAGGGGAAGGAAACACCATATATTTT. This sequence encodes CASSPGAGEGNTIYF.

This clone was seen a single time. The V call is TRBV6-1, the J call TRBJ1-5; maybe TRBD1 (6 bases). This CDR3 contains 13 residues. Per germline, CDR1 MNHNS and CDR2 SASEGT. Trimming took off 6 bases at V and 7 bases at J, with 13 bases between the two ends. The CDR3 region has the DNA TGTGCCAGCAGCCCAGGACAGCTCCAGCCCCAGCATTTT. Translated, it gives CASSPGQLQPQHF.

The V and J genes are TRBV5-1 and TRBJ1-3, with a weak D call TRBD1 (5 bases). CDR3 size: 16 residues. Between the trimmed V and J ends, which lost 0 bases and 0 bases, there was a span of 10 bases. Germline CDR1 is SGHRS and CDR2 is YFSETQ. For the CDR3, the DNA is TGCGCCAGCAGCTTGGGGGGGAGGCCCTCTGGAAACACCATATATTTT. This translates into CASSLGGRPSGNTIYF.

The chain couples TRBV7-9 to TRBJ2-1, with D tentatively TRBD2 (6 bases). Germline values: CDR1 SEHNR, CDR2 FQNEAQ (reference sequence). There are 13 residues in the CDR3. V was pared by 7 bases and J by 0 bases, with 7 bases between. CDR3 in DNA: TGTGCCAGCATGGAGGGCTCCTACAATGAGCAGTTCTTC. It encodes CASMEGSYNEQFF.

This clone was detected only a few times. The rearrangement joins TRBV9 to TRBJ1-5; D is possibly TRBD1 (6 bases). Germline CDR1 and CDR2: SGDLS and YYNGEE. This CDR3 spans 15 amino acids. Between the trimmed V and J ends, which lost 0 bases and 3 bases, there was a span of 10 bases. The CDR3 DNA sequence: TGTGCCAGCAGCGTAGACGCAGGGGCCAATCAGCCCCAGCATTTT. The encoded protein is CASSVDAGANQPQHF.

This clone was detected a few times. CDR3 sequence (DNA): TGTGCTAGTGGTTTGGTAAAAGCCGAAGGGGCCGAGCAGCCCCAGCATTTT. This encodes CASGLVKAEGAEQPQHF. This chain connects TRBV12-5 to TRBJ1-5; D possibly corresponds to TRBD1 (5 bases). Deletions cut 0 bases from V and 7 bases from J, with 19 bases between. This CDR3 has 17 amino acids. The V gene's germline CDR1 is LGHNT and CDR2 FRNRAP.

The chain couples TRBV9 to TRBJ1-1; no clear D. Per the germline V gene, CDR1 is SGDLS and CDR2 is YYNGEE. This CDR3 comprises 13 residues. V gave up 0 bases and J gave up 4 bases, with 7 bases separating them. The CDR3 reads CASSVELSTEAFF. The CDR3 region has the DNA TGTGCCAGCAGCGTAGAACTGAGCACTGAAGCTTTCTTT.

CDR3 DNA sequence: TGTGCCAGCAGCGGGACAGGGGTAAATCAGCCCCAGCATTTT. It yields the protein CASSGTGVNQPQHF. The chain combines TRBV2 with TRBJ1-5; 10 nucleotides match TRBD1. With 6 bases clipped from V and 4 bases from J, the junction kept 3 bases outside the gene matches. Germline loops: CDR1 SNHLY, CDR2 FYNNEI. The CDR3 has 14 amino acids. The whole variable domain, filled in from reference TRBV2 and TRBJ1-5, reads EPEVTQTPSHQVTQMGQEVILRCVPISNHLYFYWYRQILGQKVEFLVSFYNNEISEKSEIFDDQFSVERPDGSNFTLKIRSTKLEDSAMYFCASSGTGVNQPQHFGDGTRLSIL.

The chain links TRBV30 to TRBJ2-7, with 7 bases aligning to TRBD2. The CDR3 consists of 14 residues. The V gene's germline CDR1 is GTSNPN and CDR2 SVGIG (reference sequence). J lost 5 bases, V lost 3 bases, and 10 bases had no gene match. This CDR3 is CAWSAGTGGDEQYF. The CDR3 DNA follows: TGTGCCTGGAGCGCCGGGACGGGAGGCGACGAGCAGTACTTC.

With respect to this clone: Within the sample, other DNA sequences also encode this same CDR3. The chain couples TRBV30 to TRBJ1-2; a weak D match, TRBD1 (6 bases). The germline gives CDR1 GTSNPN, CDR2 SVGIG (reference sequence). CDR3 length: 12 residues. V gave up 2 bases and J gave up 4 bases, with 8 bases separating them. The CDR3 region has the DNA TGTGCCTGGAGTACAGGGTCCTATGGCTACACCTTC. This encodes CAWSTGSYGYTF.

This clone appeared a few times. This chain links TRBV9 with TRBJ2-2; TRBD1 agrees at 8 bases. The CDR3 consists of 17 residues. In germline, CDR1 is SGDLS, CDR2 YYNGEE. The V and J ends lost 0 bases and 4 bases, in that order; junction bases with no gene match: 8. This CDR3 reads CASSVARQGAVTGELFF. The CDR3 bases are TGTGCCAGCAGCGTAGCTCGGCAGGGGGCTGTCACCGGGGAGCTGTTTTTT.

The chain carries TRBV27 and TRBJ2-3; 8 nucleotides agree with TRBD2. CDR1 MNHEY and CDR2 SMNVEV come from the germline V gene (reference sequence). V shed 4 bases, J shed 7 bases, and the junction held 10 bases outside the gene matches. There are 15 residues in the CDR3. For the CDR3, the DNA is TGTGCCAGCAGTTCCTTCGGGGCGGGGGGTCATACGCAGTATTTT. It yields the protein CASSSFGAGGHTQYF.

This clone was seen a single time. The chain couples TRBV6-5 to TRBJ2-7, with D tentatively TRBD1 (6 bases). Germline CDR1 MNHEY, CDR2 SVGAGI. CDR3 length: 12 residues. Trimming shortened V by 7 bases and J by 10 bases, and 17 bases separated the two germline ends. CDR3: CASKTGTRGQYF. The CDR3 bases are TGTGCCAGCAAAACGGGCACCAGGGGACAGTACTTC.

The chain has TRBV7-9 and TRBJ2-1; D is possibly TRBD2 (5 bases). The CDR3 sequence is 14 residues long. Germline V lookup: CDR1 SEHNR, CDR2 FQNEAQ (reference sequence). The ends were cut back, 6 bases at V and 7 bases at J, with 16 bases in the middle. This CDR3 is CASRPPGVQNEQFF. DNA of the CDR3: TGTGCCAGCAGGCCCCCCGGGGTACAGAATGAGCAGTTCTTC.

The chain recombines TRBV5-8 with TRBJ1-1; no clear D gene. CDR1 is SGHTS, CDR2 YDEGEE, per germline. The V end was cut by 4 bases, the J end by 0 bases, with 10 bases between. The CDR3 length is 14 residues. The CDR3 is CASSPLRVNTEAFF. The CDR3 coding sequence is TGTGCCAGCAGCCCCCTCCGGGTGAACACTGAAGCTTTCTTT.

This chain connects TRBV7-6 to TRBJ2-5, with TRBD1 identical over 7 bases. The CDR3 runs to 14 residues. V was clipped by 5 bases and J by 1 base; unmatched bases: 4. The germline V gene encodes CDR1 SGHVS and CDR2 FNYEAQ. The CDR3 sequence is CASSPDRAQETQYF. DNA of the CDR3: TGTGCCAGCAGCCCCGACAGGGCCCAAGAGACCCAGTACTTC.

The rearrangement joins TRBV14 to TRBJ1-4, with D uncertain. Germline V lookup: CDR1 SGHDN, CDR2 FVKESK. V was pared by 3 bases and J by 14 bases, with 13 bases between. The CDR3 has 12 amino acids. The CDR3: CASSQASGGLFF. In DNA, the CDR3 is TGTGCCAGCAGCCAGGCGTCCGGCGGGCTGTTTTTT.